This entry concerns a single TCR beta chain. Its antigen is currently unknown. This entry belongs to a study of CD8+ T cells in alopecia areata. Study conclusions and caveats: Resident alphabeta T cells of normal skin are also sequenced in scalp samples.

Collected material from alopecia areata patients comprised lesional scalp punch biopsies and peripheral blood. Sequencing templates came from extracted RNA that was reverse transcribed into cDNA. Produced via immunoSEQ multiplex PCR; TCRdb's table is partial and in-frame only. The sample holds approximately 100,000 clones; roughly 47% are singletons and the top ten take 0.75% to 0.9%. Sequences were obtained from CD4+ T cells sorted from blood. This TCR was sampled from a human donor with alopecia areata.

This CDR3 reads CASVSLTSVTQYF. The CDR3 DNA reads TGTGCCAGTGTGAGTCTCACGTCCGTGACCCAGTACTTC. V is TRBV2 and J is TRBJ2-5; D not certain. The CDR3 has 13 amino acids. Germline V gene lookup returns CDR1 SNHLY and CDR2 FYNNEI. The V gene lost 9 bases and the J gene lost 7 bases, with 18 bases spanning the gap. Filled out from reference TRBV2 and TRBJ2-5, the complete variable domain reads EPEVTQTPSHQVTQMGQEVILRCVPISNHLYFYWYRQILGQKVEFLVSFYNNEISEKSEIFDDQFSVERPDGSNFTLKIRSTKLEDSAMYFCASVSLTSVTQYFGPGTRLLVL.